This T cell receptor beta chain came from a study of Ad26.COV2.S vaccination and SARS-CoV-2 variants. Across the whole study: Participants got Ad26.COV2.S intramuscularly, once or twice 56 days apart.

Method: immunoSEQ multiplex PCR; TCRdb's copy keeps in-frame clones and lacks some. The table lists over 300,000 clones, about 80% of them singletons. With respect to this clone: The antigen remains unidentified.

Study-wide findings and caveats: With respect to non-spike TCR breadth, vaccine and placebo recipients were similar.

V lost 8 bases, J lost 2 bases, and 9 bases stayed unmatched. Per germline, CDR1 SEHNR and CDR2 FQNEAQ (reference sequence). CDR3 size: 14 residues. Stated treatment: 15 to 20 received Ad26.COV2.S at low or high dose, single or two shots; about 5 received placebo; per-sample allocation not given. Day 63 after the first injection of vaccine or placebo was the sampling time. An 18-55-year-old adult in Boston served as donor. Expression of Wuhan-strain SARS-CoV-2 spike came from the Ad26 vector that formed the vaccine. V and J are TRBV7-9 and TRBJ2-7; 7 nucleotides line up with TRBD1. The sequencing here drew on peripheral blood, taken in a trial of Ad26.COV2.S vaccine versus placebo. This sequence originates from a person aged 18-65 years who received the Ad26.COV2.S COVID-19 vaccine or a placebo. The chain's CDR3 is CASSERGQPYEQYF. CDR3 bases: TGTGCCAGCTCAGAAAGGGGACAGCCCTACGAGCAGTACTTC.